Following are 10 T cell receptor beta chains from one sample sequenced in a study of blood T cell repertoires in COVID-19. Only in-frame clones appear in the TCRdb table, and some are missing; sequencing was by immunoSEQ multiplex PCR. The sample shows 90,000 to 120,000 clones, about 90% of them seen only once. Sequencing was done on a sample of peripheral blood. The receptors derive from a man aged 35 to 55 with active or convalescent COVID-19.

The chain carries TRBV15 and TRBJ2-5; 7 bases map to TRBD2. From germline, CDR1 is LNHNV and CDR2 YYDKDF (reference sequence). The V and J ends lost 0 bases and 5 bases, in that order; junction bases with no gene match: 12. CDR3 size: 17 residues. The CDR3 DNA is TGTGCCACCAGCAGAGATCGAACGGGAGGAGGTAGGGAGACCCAGTACTTC. Translated: CATSRDRTGGGRETQYF. Full variable domain (outside the CDR3, taken from reference TRBV15 and TRBJ2-5): DAMVIQNPRYQVTQFGKPVTLSCSQTLNHNVMYWYQQKSSQAPKLLFHYYDKDFNNEADTPDNFQSRRPNTSFCFLDIRSPGLGDTAMYLCATSRDRTGGGRETQYFGPGTRLLVL.

The CDR3 DNA reads TGTGCCAGCAGAACAGGGACTGGAAACACCATATATTTT. Translation: CASRTGTGNTIYF. This sequence joins TRBV25-1 and TRBJ1-3; tentatively, D is TRBD1 (6 bases). This CDR3 spans 13 amino acids. The germline V gene has CDR1 MGHDK and CDR2 SYGVNS. V gave up 6 bases and J gave up 2 bases, with 8 bases separating them.

This chain uses TRBV9 with TRBJ1-1, with D possibly matching TRBD1 (6 bases). V lost 2 bases to trimming and J lost 3 bases, with 17 bases between them. Germline V gives CDR1 SGDLS, CDR2 YYNGEE. The CDR3 loop spans 16 amino acids. DNA for the CDR3: TGTGCCAGCAGCGTTTCACAGGGAGAGAGGGACACTGAAGCTTTCTTT. Its protein product is CASSVSQGERDTEAFF. The full variable domain, with the rest looked up from reference TRBV9 and TRBJ1-1, is DSGVTQTPKHLITATGQRVTLRCSPRSGDLSVYWYQQSLDQGLQFLIQYYNGEERAKGNILERFSAQQFPDLHSELNLSSLELGDSALYFCASSVSQGERDTEAFFGQGTRLTVV.

The gene calls are TRBV4-1 and TRBJ2-3; D not certain. This CDR3 is built from 13 residues. Looked up from germline, CDR1 is MGHRA and CDR2 is YSYEKL. Trimming pared 3 bases from V and 6 bases from J, leaving 10 bases between. The CDR3, as DNA: TGCGCCAGCAGCCAGACACAAGAGGATACGCAGTATTTT. It specifies CASSQTQEDTQYF.

CDR3 sequence: CASIGQGEAFF. Written as DNA, the CDR3 is TGTGCCAGCATCGGACAGGGGGAAGCTTTCTTT. The rearrangement uses TRBV3-1 (or the pseudogene TRBV3-2) and TRBJ1-1; 9 nucleotides line up with TRBD1. With V trimmed by 7 bases and J by 8 bases, 2 bases remained unmatched. Germline CDR1 LGHDT, CDR2 YNNKEL (reference sequence). This CDR3 comprises 11 residues.

This clone has only a few counts. The V and J genes are TRBV29-1 and TRBJ2-2, with D perhaps matching TRBD1 (6 bases). The V and J ends lost 6 bases and 4 bases respectively, with 15 bases between them. CDR1 and CDR2 from the germline V gene are SQVTM and ANQGSEA. This CDR3 is 14 amino acids long. The CDR3 coding sequence is TGCAGCGTAGATACAGGGATTCGCACCGGGGAGCTGTTTTTT. It codes for CSVDTGIRTGELFF.

The gene calls are TRBV7-6 and TRBJ2-5; 9 bases match TRBD1. Germline CDR1 is SGHVS and CDR2 is FNYEAQ. Trimming removed 4 bases from V and 5 bases from J; junction bases left unmatched: 8. The CDR3 extends over 15 amino acids. CDR3 region: CASSYRDRVGETQYF. The CDR3 region has the DNA TGTGCCAGCAGCTACCGGGACAGGGTCGGCGAGACCCAGTACTTC.

This clone was found once. A junction boundary mismatches the germline segment, possibly from a read error. The chain employs TRBV12-3 or TRBV12-4 and TRBJ1-2, with D hard to call. The length of the CDR3 is 12 residues. DNA for the CDR3: TGTGCCAGCAGTTTCGGGAGGCCTAAGAGGGCTTTC. Translated, it gives CASSFGRPKRAF.

This clone was seen more than once but under ten times. V usage is TRBV12-5 and J usage is TRBJ2-7; D remains unclear. CDR1 is LGHNT and CDR2 is FRNRAP in the germline V gene. Deletions cut 5 bases from V and 2 bases from J, with 10 bases between. This CDR3 comprises 13 residues. The CDR3 DNA reads as TGTGCTAGTGGTCTGAGTCCGACCTACGAGCAGTACTTC. Protein sequence: CASGLSPTYEQYF.

V and J are TRBV5-4 and TRBJ2-7; 9 bases agree with TRBD2. V lost 4 bases to trimming and J lost 1 base; unmatched junction nucleotides: 6. The CDR3 is 15 amino acids. Per the germline V gene, CDR1 is SGHNT and CDR2 is YYREEE (reference sequence). The CDR3 sequence is CASSATSGPSYEQYF. CDR3 bases: TGTGCCAGCAGCGCCACTAGCGGGCCTTCCTACGAGCAGTACTTC.